The TCR beta chain under discussion was sequenced for a study of blood T cell repertoires in COVID-19. Whole-study context: The samples span acute and convalescent COVID-19 from the United States, Italy and Spain. T cells, B-cell-depleted T cells, or PBMCs provided the cDNA or gDNA that served as material.

Participant reports of clinical history set cohort assignment. Before being deemed recovered, Cohort 3 donors had two negative PCRs, clearance, or symptom resolution. Some clones are missing from TCRdb's copy, which holds only in-frame ones; the method was immunoSEQ multiplex PCR. This table has around 360,000 clones, more than 75% appearing once. The germline gives CDR1 SGDLS, CDR2 YYNGEE. The V gene end was trimmed by 3 bases and the J gene end by 1 base; junction bases not matched to a gene: 3. This CDR3 contains 15 residues. This clonotype originated in a woman in her 30s who had recovered from COVID-19. The sequencing sample was made of PBMCs or T cells enriched from blood (not recorded which). The chain combines TRBV9 with TRBJ2-7; 11 positions agree with TRBD2. The chain's CDR3 is CASSEGLADSYEQYF. In nucleotides, the CDR3 is TGTGCCAGCAGCGAGGGACTAGCGGATTCCTACGAGCAGTACTTC.